The present T cell receptor (beta chain) was sequenced within a study of T cells in Graves' hyperthyroidism and ophthalmopathy (dated by TCRdb to between 2019 and 2020). Concerning the study at large: Peripheral blood samples were taken at the time of initial diagnosis, prior to any treatment. A discovery cohort of roughly 96 patients, fewer than 50 with Graves' ophthalmopathy and 57 with stable Graves' hyperthyroidism, was used to find distinguishing TCR V-J signatures. Thyroid tissue and blood T-cell repertoires from several Graves' hyperthyroidism patients were also compared in the study. Prospective prediction of ophthalmopathy was tested in an independent validation cohort of 18 to 20 hyperthyroidism patients and 15 to 17 patients who later progressed to ophthalmopathy. The approximately 90 discovery patients were randomly split 7:3 into training and test sets. Following sampling, methimazole starting at 30 mg daily was given to hyperthyroidism patients, and high-dose intravenous methylprednisolone was given to ophthalmopathy patients. According to the paper, TCR Vbeta CDR3 sequencing was carried out on about 140 peripheral blood samples, which came from some 41 ophthalmopathy, around 74 hyperthyroidism and approximately 17 progressor patients.

Amplification of TCR beta CDR3 regions was carried out from RNA transcripts. For the first round of RT-PCR on the TCR CDR3, the HTBI primer set was used together with the Qiagen OneStep RT-PCR kit. Libraries were constructed in a second round of multiplex PCR, after which size selection and purification were carried out. Paired-end sequencing of the libraries was performed with 100 bp reads on an Illumina HiSeq2000. The paper's data handling went like this. SOAPnuke was used to process the raw data, throwing out any read that contained adapters or uncalled bases, had a mean Phred below 15, or lacked an exact constant-primer or identifier match. COPE v1.2.5 was used to merge high-quality paired reads, and clonotypes were defined as unique nucleotide sequences. MiTCR v1.1 was used to align clonotypes to the IMGT TRBV, TRBD and TRBJ reference segments. The analysis was restricted to V-J combinations with a frequency above 0.0001, which together covered 99% to 99.2% of the repertoires. A TCS score was defined as the ratio between F50 (clonal expansion) and ExV (chaos), using BLOSUM62-based TCRdist between CDR3 peptides within each V-J. Welch's t-statistics and random forest reduced some 510 V-J features to 13, which were used in a naive Bayes classifier (R e1071). TCRdb applied fastp at Q25 and MiXCR to the public reads, then kept only in-frame beta chains. When rows share a CDR3 protein, they turn into one entry using the most common DNA and genes. None of the V and J calls come from the authors' own analysis; TCRdb made them. For this sample the table gives 500,000 or so distinct CDR3 sequences, of which 17% were detected only once. The ten biggest clones cover 17% of the sample.

What the work shows at the level of the full study, not this receptor alone: A 13 V-J signature model separated ophthalmopathy from stable hyperthyroidism, with over 85% sensitivity and roughly 82% specificity in cross-validation and 80%/75% in testing. Most expanded thyroid clonotypes (frequency above 0.001) were also detected in blood, a finding suggesting that blood repertoires may reflect thyroid immune responses. No statistical method was used to set the sample size in advance, and investigators knew the group allocation. In validation, the model predicted progression to ophthalmopathy with 60% to 71% sensitivity and around 72% specificity, a median of around 6.6 months before onset.

The CDR3 holds 14 amino acids from the cysteine to the phenylalanine. CDR3 DNA is the only sequence kept; it has 42 bases, read in frame from the first base. V and J are trimmed by 4 bases and 6 bases, and the gene matches miss 7 bases of the junction. The CDR1 and CDR2 encoded by the germline V gene are SGHNT and YENEEA. Ophthalmopathy patients had moderately to severely active disease, Clinical Activity Score of at least 3, NOSPECS grade of at least 4, and duration under 3 months. The study excluded patients with uncontrolled infections, other autoimmune diseases, pregnancy or lactation. Diagnoses were based on clinical symptoms, serum thyroxine and TRAb, thyroid ultrasound and orbital computed tomography. PBMCs were separated from roughly 10 ml of fresh peripheral blood using Ficoll-Paque density gradient centrifugation. Trizol reagent was used to extract total RNA, and RNA quality was then checked on an Agilent 2100 Bioanalyzer.

The sample holds many counts of this clonotype. This clone's antigen is unknown. The input lacks base qualities; no much larger clone sits a single base away. The receptor comes from a woman between 18 and 30 years old with Graves' ophthalmopathy. Sequenced: blood. The receptor chain draws on TRBV11-3 and TRBJ2-7; 9 nucleotides in the junction match TRBD2. The DNA sequence reads TGTGCCAGCAGCTCAAGCGGGAGGAGCGGCGAGCAGTACTTC. The translation is CASSSSGRSGEQYF.